Shown below are 18 T cell receptor beta chains from a single sample sequenced in a study of T cells in women clearing cervical HPV infection (dated by TCRdb to between 2018 and 2020). Library preparation used the immunoSEQ multiplex PCR assay. TCRdb re-hosts the immuneACCESS table, in-frame sequences only. Its copies lack some clones; in the studies checked, an unresolved V gene accounts for under half of them, and the cause for the rest is not known. The table for this sample lists more than 40,000 clones. The ten largest clones add up to 0.98% of the sample. The sequenced sample consisted of blood buffy coat. The source is a woman aged 18-70 years with a cervical HPV16 infection that either progressed to CIN3+ or cleared (not recorded which).

Points on this clone: With the read ending 3 residues before the CDR3 end, the germline J gene is used to fill in that end. The rearrangement uses TRBV20-1 and TRBJ1-5, with D tentatively TRBD1 (6 bases). Germline values: CDR1 DFQATT, CDR2 SNEGSKA (reference sequence). CDR3 size: 13 residues. V was shortened by 3 bases and J by 7 bases, with 13 bases between the two germline ends. Incomplete CDR3 DNA: TGCAGTGCTAGCACAGGGCAAGACCAGCCC. This sequence encodes CSASTGQDQP. The full-length CDR3 reads as CSASTGQDQPQHF.

A word on this clone: The read falls 3 residues short of the CDR3 end, and the missing part is taken from the germline J gene. The chain carries TRBV18 and TRBJ2-5, with D possibly being TRBD1 (6 bases). Between the trimmed V and J ends, which lost 0 bases and 4 bases, there was a span of 15 bases. Germline V lookup: CDR1 KGHSH, CDR2 LQKENI. The CDR3 totals 16 residues. CDR3 sequence reads: CASSPPYPDSLETQYF. The DNA read from the CDR3 is TGTGCCAGCTCACCACCTTACCCGGACAGCCTAGAGACC.

To note about this clone: The CDR3 goes on 3 residues after the read ends, and that part is filled in from the germline J gene. The chain couples TRBV9 to TRBJ2-7; a weak D match, TRBD2 (7 bases). The V gene lost 0 bases and the J gene lost 4 bases, with 11 bases spanning the gap. CDR1 and CDR2 (germline): SGDLS, YYNGEE. The CDR3 runs 14 residues. The CDR3 here is CASSVGGGGYEQYF. CDR3 bases read: TGTGCCAGCAGCGTAGGAGGGGGGGGGTACGAG.

Remarks on this clone: The CDR3 end is not reached by the read, which stops 3 residues before it; the germline J gene fills it in. This chain uses TRBV7-6 with TRBJ2-3, with 14 bases that match TRBD2. CDR3 length: 18 amino acids. CDR1 is SGHVS and CDR2 is FNYEAQ in the germline V gene. CDR3 sequence reads: CASSLVGLAGAGGETQYF. CDR3 bases read: TGTGCCAGCAGCTTAGTGGGACTAGCGGGGGCTGGAGGAGAGACG.

A word on this clone: The read ends 3 residues before the CDR3 terminus; that terminus is restored from the germline J gene. This sequence joins TRBV4-2 and TRBJ2-3, with D perhaps being TRBD1 or TRBD2 (5 bases each). V shed 1 base and J shed 5 bases, with 10 bases lying between them. The CDR3 contains 14 residues. Germline V lookup: CDR1 LGHNA, CDR2 YNFKEQ. This CDR3 is CASSQVRGGDTQYF. The DNA read from the CDR3 is TGTGCCAGCAGCCAAGTGAGGGGTGGAGATACG.

With respect to this clone: With the read ending 3 residues before the CDR3 end, the germline J gene is used to fill in that end. Additional DNA sequences in this sample encode the identical CDR3. The chain joins TRBV7-2 to TRBJ1-3; TRBD1 aligns across 8 bases. J gave up 4 bases and V 5 bases, and 1 base lay outside the gene matches. The CDR3 length is 13 residues. Germline values: CDR1 SGHTA, CDR2 FQGNSA. CDR3 loop: CASSRDRGNTIYF. The sequenced part of the CDR3 DNA is TGTGCCAGCAGCCGGGACAGGGGAAACACC.

Points on this clone: The CDR3 goes on 3 residues after the read ends, and that part is filled in from the germline J gene. The chain joins TRBV6-1 to TRBJ2-5, with a possible D match to TRBD2 (7 bases). V lost 4 bases and J 5 bases, leaving 11 bases between the germline ends. The germline V gene has CDR1 MNHNS and CDR2 SASEGT. The CDR3 extends over 13 amino acids. The part of the CDR3 DNA that was read is TGTGCCAGCAGTGTGGGGGGGGCCGAGACC. Residues: CASSVGGAET. Given in full, the CDR3 is CASSVGGAETQYF.

Turning to this clone: Coverage ceases 3 residues before the CDR3 finishes, and the germline J gene fills in the end. The genes are TRBV10-1 and TRBJ2-3; no clear D. CDR3 length: 15 residues. Trimming took off 3 bases at V and 1 base at J, with 11 bases between the two ends. Germline CDR1 reads WNHNN; CDR2 reads SYGVQD (reference sequence). The chain's CDR3 is CASSEQKEGTDTQYF. CDR3 bases read: TGCGCCAGCAGTGAACAGAAAGAGGGCACAGATACG.

Comment on this clone: Read coverage stops 3 residues before the CDR3 terminus; the germline J gene supplies the remainder. This rearrangement joins TRBV5-6 to TRBJ2-2; 8 nucleotides agree with TRBD1. The V segment lost 4 bases and the J segment 5 bases; nucleotides outside the gene matches: 7. This CDR3 region has 15 residues. Per the germline V gene, CDR1 is SGHDT and CDR2 is YYEEEE. The CDR3 region is CASSAYYRGTGELFF. CDR3 bases read: TGTGCCAGCAGCGCCTATTACAGGGGGACCGGGGAG. The complete variable domain, with remaining parts taken from reference TRBV5-6 and TRBJ2-2, reads DAGVTQSPTHLIKTRGQQVTLRCSPKSGHDTVSWYQQALGQGPQFIFQYYEEEERQRGNFPDRFSGHQFPNYSSELNVNALLLGDSALYLCASSAYYRGTGELFFGEGSRLTVL.

Details on this clone: The read comes to an end 3 residues before the CDR3 does, leaving the germline J gene to fill in the end. The chain has TRBV3-1 (or the pseudogene TRBV3-2) and TRBJ2-3, with TRBD2 matching 10 bases. From germline, CDR1 is LGHDT and CDR2 YNNKEL (reference sequence). CDR3 size: 17 residues. Unmatched junction bases numbered 11, after V lost 8 bases and J lost 0 bases. The part of the CDR3 DNA that was read is TGTGCCAGCTCGGGCGTAGCGGGGGGATCTAGCACAGATACG. Its protein is CASSGVAGGSSTDT. The entire CDR3 protein is CASSGVAGGSSTDTQYF.

On this clone: The observed sequence ends 3 residues before the CDR3 terminus, with the missing tail filled in from the germline J gene. The chain links TRBV19 to TRBJ2-5; D remains ambiguous. In germline, CDR1 is LNHDA, CDR2 SQIVND (reference sequence). Trimming removed 7 bases at V and 1 base at J, with 13 bases between. CDR3 length: 14 residues. This CDR3 is CASKAALLQETQYF. CDR3 bases read: TGTGCCAGTAAGGCTGCCCTCCTCCAAGAGACC.

Note on this clone: Read coverage stops 3 residues before the CDR3 terminus; the germline J gene supplies the remainder. This chain uses TRBV19 with TRBJ1-5; tentatively, D is TRBD1 (6 bases). This CDR3 contains 14 residues. V dropped 3 bases and J dropped 7 bases, with 13 bases sitting between them. Germline V gives CDR1 LNHDA, CDR2 SQIVND (reference sequence). The CDR3 loop is CASSIFTGPQPQHF. The sequenced part of the CDR3 DNA is TGTGCCAGTAGTATCTTCACAGGGCCCCAGCCC.

About this clone itself: The sequence runs out 3 residues before the end of the CDR3; the remainder is reconstructed from the germline J gene. This sequence joins TRBV20-1 and TRBJ2-7; 11 bases are a match to TRBD2. The CDR3 is 15 amino acids. Trimming took 0 bases from V and 3 from J; bases not matched to a gene: 4. Germline V gives CDR1 DFQATT, CDR2 SNEGSKA (reference sequence). CDR3 residues: CSARDSGGAGYEQYF. The sequenced part of the CDR3 DNA is TGCAGTGCTAGAGATAGCGGGGGGGCCGGCTACGAG.

Concerning this clone: The sequenced fragment ends 3 residues before the CDR3 boundary, so the rest is inferred from the germline J gene. The chain uses TRBV12-3 or TRBV12-4 and TRBJ2-3, with 7 nucleotides matching TRBD1. J lost 5 bases, V lost 5 bases, and 4 bases had no gene match. The CDR3 totals 13 residues. CDR3 bases read: TGTGCCAGCAGTAACCGACAGGGAGATACG. This sequence encodes CASSNRQGDT. The full CDR3 is CASSNRQGDTQYF.

Of note for this clone: The read stops 3 residues short of the end of the CDR3; the missing end is completed from the germline J gene. This chain uses TRBV7-8 with TRBJ2-7; weak D call: TRBD1 (6 bases). V lost 5 bases, J lost 4 bases, and 18 bases lay in between. Germline CDR1 reads SGHVS; CDR2 reads FQNEAQ. The CDR3 is 15 amino acids. The CDR3 is CASSTYSPQGYEQYF. The DNA read from the CDR3 is TGTGCCAGCAGCACCTACTCCCCTCAGGGGTACGAG.

As regards this clone: The observed sequence ends 3 residues before the CDR3 terminus, with the missing tail filled in from the germline J gene. The chain carries TRBV6-1 and TRBJ2-3; 8 bases agree with TRBD1. The CDR3 totals 16 residues. Germline V lookup: CDR1 MNHNS, CDR2 SASEGT. After removal of 2 bases from V and 2 bases from J, the junction contained 6 bases not matched to a gene. The DNA read from the CDR3 is TGTGCCAGCAGTGAACAGGGGGCGGGTCCCACAGATACG. This sequence encodes CASSEQGAGPTDT. The whole CDR3 region reads CASSEQGAGPTDTQYF.

Remarks on this clone: Read data end 3 residues before the CDR3 end; the end is taken from the germline J gene. V is TRBV10-1 and J is TRBJ2-2; 9 positions match TRBD1. Germline CDR1 is WNHNN and CDR2 is SYGVQD (reference sequence). The junction had 5 bases not matched to a gene; V was cut back by 0 bases and J by 6 bases. The CDR3 sequence is 16 residues long. Partial CDR3 DNA: TGCGCCAGCAGTGAGTCGGGGACAGGGAAGGCCGGGGAG. Residues: CASSESGTGKAGE. The entire CDR3 is CASSESGTGKAGELFF.

In the case of this clone: The read halts 3 residues ahead of the CDR3 end, with the missing end drawn from the germline J gene. The V call is TRBV15, the J call TRBJ2-7; 10 positions match TRBD2. Losses at the gene ends were 1 base for V and 5 bases for J; bases not matched to a gene: 5. CDR3 size: 15 residues. Germline lookup yields CDR1 LNHNV and CDR2 YYDKDF (reference sequence). CDR3 bases read: TGTGCCACCAGCAGAGCGGGTAGCGGGGGGAACGAG. It codes for CATSRAGSGGNE. The full CDR3 protein reads CATSRAGSGGNEQYF.